Below are 20 T cell receptor beta chains sequenced from a single sample in a study of beta chain features in type 1 diabetes (dated by TCRdb to 2016 to 2019). Libraries were built with the immunoSEQ multiplex PCR assay. The High Capacity cDNA Reverse Transcription Kit was used to reverse transcribe all of the isolated RNA, meaning that expressed TCRB transcripts were what got sequenced. TCRdb carries this immuneACCESS record with in-frame sequences only. Its versions omit some clonotypes, under half of them owing to an unresolved V gene in the studies checked, with the rest unexplained. This sample lists hundreds of thousands of clones; 15% were detected once. The ten largest clonotypes hold 0.07% to 0.095% of the sample. The sample was naive CD4+ T cells from blood. Per the publication, the cell subset or site label means: true naive CD4+ T cells. These receptors all stem from a man between 18 and 29 years old in good health.

This clone was recorded a few times. V and J are TRBV10-3 and TRBJ2-3; D unresolved. This CDR3 spans 11 amino acids. CDR1 ENHRY and CDR2 SYGVKD come from the germline V gene. The V gene lost 11 bases and the J gene lost 6 bases, with 12 bases spanning the gap. As DNA, the CDR3 is TGTGCCGCCAGGCTGGGGGATACGCAGTATTTT. Its translation: CAARLGDTQYF.

The rearrangement joins TRBV5-4 to TRBJ2-7, with TRBD1 matching over 11 bases. This CDR3 contains 16 residues. The junction had 12 bases not matched to a gene; V was cut back by 4 bases and J by 6 bases. The germline gives CDR1 SGHNT, CDR2 YYREEE (reference sequence). The CDR3 here is CASSARLTGTGGEQYF. CDR3 nucleotides: TGTGCCAGCAGCGCAAGATTAACCGGGACAGGGGGCGAGCAGTACTTC.

This chain connects TRBV25-1 to TRBJ1-3; the D gene is possibly TRBD1 (5 bases). Looked up from germline, CDR1 is MGHDK and CDR2 is SYGVNS. The V end lost 4 bases, the J end lost 2 bases, and 21 bases lay between the germline ends. The CDR3 length is 18 residues. Written as DNA, the CDR3 is TGTGCCAGCAGTGCCAGGGCCACGCACTTTGTCGCTGGAAACACCATATATTTT. Translating gives CASSARATHFVAGNTIYF. Using reference TRBV25-1 and TRBJ1-3 for the parts outside the CDR3, the full variable domain is EADIYQTPRYLVIGTGKKITLECSQTMGHDKMYWYQQDPGMELHLIHYSYGVNSTEKGDLSSESTVSRIRTEHFPLTLESARPSHTSQYLCASSARATHFVAGNTIYFGEGSWLTVV.

The CDR3 DNA sequence: TGTGCCAGCAGTGCACAGGGGATAGTCACTGAAGCTTTCTTT. Protein sequence: CASSAQGIVTEAFF. V is TRBV11-1 and J is TRBJ1-1, with 7 nucleotides matching TRBD1. This CDR3 has 14 residues. V was pared by 6 bases and J by 4 bases, with 8 bases of the junction left unmatched. In germline, CDR1 is SGHAT, CDR2 FQDESV (reference sequence).

This chain uses TRBV18 with TRBJ2-1, with 8 bases identical to TRBD1. Germline CDR1 and CDR2: KGHSH and LQKENI. There are 16 residues in the CDR3. The J segment lost 2 bases and the V segment lost 5 bases, leaving 8 bases of the junction unmatched. The CDR3 DNA follows: TGTGCCAGCTCAGCCCGACAGGGGTTCCCCTACAATGAGCAGTTCTTC. It translates to CASSARQGFPYNEQFF. The variable domain in full, completed from reference TRBV18 and TRBJ2-1, reads NAGVMQNPRHLVRRRGQEARLRCSPMKGHSHVYWYRQLPEEGLKFMVYLQKENIIDESGMPKERFSAEFPKEGPSILRIQQVVRGDSAAYFCASSARQGFPYNEQFFGPGTRLTVL.

This sequence joins TRBV29-1 and TRBJ1-1, with D possibly TRBD1 on 5 matching bases. Trimming removed 2 bases at V and 4 bases at J, with 14 bases between. The CDR3 extends over 14 amino acids. Germline V lookup: CDR1 SQVTM, CDR2 ANQGSEA. DNA for the CDR3: TGCAGCGTTGAACTTGCAGGGTCGGGCACTGAAGCTTTCTTT. As protein: CSVELAGSGTEAFF. The full variable domain, with the rest looked up from reference TRBV29-1 and TRBJ1-1, is SAVISQKPSRDICQRGTSLTIQCQVDSQVTMMFWYRQQPGQSLTLIATANQGSEATYESGFVIDKFPISRPNLTFSTLTVSNMSPEDSSIYLCSVELAGSGTEAFFGQGTRLTVV.

V usage is TRBV2 and J usage is TRBJ2-7, with 8 bases aligning to TRBD2. There are 14 residues in the CDR3. Looked up from germline, CDR1 is SNHLY and CDR2 is FYNNEI. J lost 4 bases, V lost 3 bases, and 5 bases had no gene match. The chain's CDR3 is CASSDGGRQYEQYF. DNA of the CDR3: TGTGCCAGCAGTGATGGCGGGAGGCAGTACGAGCAGTACTTC.

This clone showed up just a few times. This sequence joins TRBV7-3 and TRBJ1-1; D perhaps matches TRBD1 (5 bases). The CDR3 is 15 residues long. The ends were cut back, 2 bases at V and 2 bases at J, with 12 bases in the middle. Germline V gene data show CDR1 as SGHTA and CDR2 as FQGTGA. CDR3 sequence: CASSLEGTDNTEAFF. As DNA, the CDR3 is TGTGCCAGCAGCTTAGAAGGGACGGATAACACTGAAGCTTTCTTT.

V is TRBV30 and J is TRBJ2-1, with D perhaps matching TRBD1 or TRBD2 (5 bases each). From germline, CDR1 is GTSNPN and CDR2 SVGIG (reference sequence). The V gene lost 3 bases and the J gene lost 6 bases, with 18 bases spanning the gap. The CDR3 is 15 residues long. The CDR3 sequence: CAWRGMVEGSNEQFF. CDR3 sequence (DNA): TGTGCCTGGAGGGGGATGGTTGAGGGGAGCAATGAGCAGTTCTTC.

As concerns this clone: Other DNA sequences in this specimen translate into the identical CDR3. V and J are TRBV4-2 and TRBJ2-1, with 8 nucleotides matching TRBD2. The CDR3 has 15 residues. Germline V gene lookup returns CDR1 LGHNA and CDR2 YNFKEQ. The ends lost 1 base at V and 4 bases at J; junction bases unmatched: 3. The CDR3 protein is CASSQAGGPYNEQFF. CDR3 DNA sequence: TGTGCCAGCAGCCAAGCGGGAGGGCCGTACAATGAGCAGTTCTTC.

This chain links TRBV30 with TRBJ2-5; D could derive from TRBD1 or TRBD2 (5 bases each). Trimming removed 0 bases at V and 4 bases at J, with 9 bases between. The V gene's germline CDR1 is GTSNPN and CDR2 SVGIG (reference sequence). The CDR3 covers 13 residues. CDR3 residues: CAWSVGTRETQYF. The CDR3 DNA follows: TGTGCCTGGAGTGTGGGGACCCGAGAGACCCAGTACTTC. Variable domain in full (rest from reference TRBV30 and TRBJ2-5): SQTIHQWPATLVQPVGSPLSLECTVEGTSNPNLYWYRQAAGRGLQLLFYSVGIGQISSEVPQNLSASRPQDRQFILSSKKLLLSDSGFYLCAWSVGTRETQYFGPGTRLLVL.

The V gene is TRBV9, the J gene TRBJ1-1, with TRBD1 identical over 9 bases. This CDR3 has 15 amino acids. V was pared by 0 bases and J by 5 bases, with 5 bases of the junction left unmatched. Germline CDR1 SGDLS, CDR2 YYNGEE. CDR3 residues: CASSVGPGQGTEAFF. The CDR3 DNA reads TGTGCCAGCAGCGTAGGTCCGGGACAGGGAACTGAAGCTTTCTTT.

This clone was recorded a few times. The chain joins TRBV7-9 to TRBJ1-6; D gene uncertain. CDR1 is SEHNR, CDR2 FQNEAQ, per germline (reference sequence). This CDR3 has 12 amino acids. V lost 5 bases, J lost 8 bases, and 7 bases lay in between. CDR3 sequence (DNA): TGTGCCAGCAGCCCCGAAGATTCACCCCTCCACTTT. Protein sequence: CASSPEDSPLHF. The whole variable domain, remainder taken from reference TRBV7-9 and TRBJ1-6, is DTGVSQNPRHKITKRGQNVTFRCDPISEHNRLYWYRQTLGQGPEFLTYFQNEAQLEKSRLLSDRFSAERPKGSFSTLEIQRTEQGDSAMYLCASSPEDSPLHFGNGTRLTVT.

This clone was seen only a few times. The rearrangement uses TRBV18 and TRBJ2-2; unclear D gene. The germline V and J ends were trimmed by 6 bases and 2 bases, with 16 bases remaining between them. CDR1 is KGHSH and CDR2 is LQKENI in the germline V gene. The CDR3 length is 16 residues. CDR3 coding DNA: TGTGCCAGCTCCGAGGTCCGGGCCCAAAACACCGGGGAGCTGTTTTTT. It translates to CASSEVRAQNTGELFF.

This sequence joins TRBV7-3 and TRBJ1-2; no firm D call. Trimming cost V 3 bases and J 4 bases, with 9 bases left between them. The CDR3 has 13 amino acids. Looked up from germline, CDR1 is SGHTA and CDR2 is FQGTGA. In nucleotides, the CDR3 is TGTGCCAGCAGCTTGGAGAGCTTCTATGGCTACACCTTC. It is translated as CASSLESFYGYTF. Filled out from reference TRBV7-3 and TRBJ1-2, the complete variable domain reads GAGVSQTPSNKVTEKGKYVELRCDPISGHTALYWYRQSLGQGPEFLIYFQGTGAADDSGLPNDRFFAVRPEGSVSTLKIQRTERGDSAVYLCASSLESFYGYTFGSGTRLTVV.

This clone was detected only a few times. In DNA, the CDR3 is TGTGCCAGCAGCTTAACAACAGGGGGCGAGCAGTACTTC. Protein product: CASSLTTGGEQYF. J is TRBJ2-7 and V is TRBV7-6; 8 bases line up with TRBD1. Germline V CDR1 and CDR2: SGHVS, FNYEAQ. With V trimmed by 2 bases and J by 6 bases, 3 bases remained unmatched. The CDR3 consists of 13 residues.

CDR3 in amino acids: CASSLVEGSPEQYF. Written as DNA, the CDR3 is TGTGCCAGCAGCTTAGTGGAAGGATCTCCCGAGCAGTACTTC. The V call is TRBV13, the J call TRBJ2-7; D call uncertain. The CDR3 extends over 14 amino acids. Germline V gives CDR1 PRHDT, CDR2 FYEKMQ (reference sequence). V shed 1 base and J shed 6 bases, with 13 bases lying between them.

The chain links TRBV7-9 to TRBJ2-7; TRBD1 matches at 8 bases. J gave up 5 bases and V 5 bases, and 11 bases lay outside the gene matches. The CDR3 is 15 residues long. The germline CDR1 and CDR2 sequences are SEHNR and FQNEAQ (reference sequence). The CDR3 region has the DNA TGTGCCAGCAGCCCCAGTTACAGGGGGAACCACGAGCAGTACTTC. Its translation is CASSPSYRGNHEQYF.

The chain recombines TRBV11-1 with TRBJ2-2, with TRBD2 as a possible D gene (6 bases). The CDR3 has 17 residues. Trimming stripped 5 bases from V and 6 bases from J, with 22 bases between. Germline V gene sequence: CDR1 SGHAT, CDR2 FQDESV (reference sequence). CDR3 loop: CASSEGQLAVPPGELFF. The CDR3 DNA is TGTGCCAGCAGCGAAGGCCAACTAGCTGTCCCACCCGGGGAGCTGTTTTTT. The whole variable domain, remainder taken from reference TRBV11-1 and TRBJ2-2, is EAEVAQSPRYKITEKSQAVAFWCDPISGHATLYWYRQILGQGPELLVQFQDESVVDDSQLPKDRFSAERLKGVDSTLKIQPAELGDSAMYLCASSEGQLAVPPGELFFGEGSRLTVL.

This clone was seen a few times. The chain recombines TRBV12-5 with TRBJ2-5; D gene ambiguous. V lost 1 base, J lost 4 bases, and 16 bases lay in between. The CDR3 has 16 residues. Germline values: CDR1 LGHNT, CDR2 FRNRAP. The CDR3 bases are TGTGCTAGTGGTTTGGGCTATTCGGCAAGAACAGAGACCCAGTACTTC. Protein product: CASGLGYSARTETQYF.